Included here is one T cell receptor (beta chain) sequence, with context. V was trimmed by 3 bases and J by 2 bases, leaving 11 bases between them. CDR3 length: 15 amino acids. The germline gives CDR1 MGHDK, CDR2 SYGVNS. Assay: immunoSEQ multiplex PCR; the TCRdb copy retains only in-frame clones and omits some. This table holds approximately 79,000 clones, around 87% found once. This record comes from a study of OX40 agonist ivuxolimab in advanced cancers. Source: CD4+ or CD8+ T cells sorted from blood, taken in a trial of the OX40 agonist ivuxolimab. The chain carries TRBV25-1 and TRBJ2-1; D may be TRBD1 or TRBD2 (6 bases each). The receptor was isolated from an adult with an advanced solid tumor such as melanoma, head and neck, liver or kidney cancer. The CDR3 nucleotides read TGTGCCAGCAGTGAGAGGGGGGCCACCTACAATGAGCAGTTCTTC. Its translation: CASSERGATYNEQFF.